A few counts support the clone carrying this T cell receptor beta chain. Antigen: not known. The sample originates from a study of cytomegalovirus exposure and HLA in healthy donors. Study-wide results and limits: Most TCR sequences were seen very rarely across donors, but some public TCRs occurred in many. TCR beta V- and J-gene trimming was later associated with a missense DCLRE1C variant. Available immune exposure information was restricted to CMV serostatus only. An analysis that was carried out later associated 16,000 or so TCR beta sequences with HLA alleles at 0.05 false discovery rate.

With 4 bases removed from V and 2 bases from J, the gap between germline ends came to 6 bases. The CDR3 totals 12 residues. Germline-derived CDR1 and CDR2 are MGHRA and YSYEKL. The PCR used 60 Vbeta and 13 Jbeta primers. Using immunoSEQ multiplex PCR, the repertoire was profiled, and TCRdb retains in-frame clones only, with some absent. The sample carries about 94,000 clones, approximately 75% recorded once. The rearrangement joins TRBV4-1 to TRBJ2-7; D uncertain. This TCR derives from a woman aged 40-49 years in good health and CMV-seronegative. The sequenced material came from PBMCs. The CDR3 sequence: CASSLTAYEQYF. In nucleotides, the CDR3 is TGCGCCAGCAGCCTTACGGCCTACGAGCAGTACTTC.